The 22 T cell receptor beta chains in this list originate from one sample, sequenced in a study of cytomegalovirus exposure and HLA in healthy donors. Researchers ran the PCR with 60 Vbeta and 13 Jbeta primers. Produced via immunoSEQ multiplex PCR; TCRdb's table is partial and in-frame only. The repertoire holds some 150,000 clones, with about three fifths as singletons. Sequenced: PBMCs. Receptors originate from a woman younger than 45 in good health and CMV-seropositive.

The chain has TRBV11-2 and TRBJ1-2; D is undetermined. The CDR3 has 14 amino acids. Germline CDR1 reads SGHAT; CDR2 reads FQNNGV. V dropped 4 bases and J dropped 7 bases, with 16 bases sitting between them. CDR3 DNA: TGTGCCAGCAGCTCCCTCCGAGGGATCGGTGGCTACACCTTC. Its protein is CASSSLRGIGGYTF.

The chain combines TRBV28 with TRBJ1-2, with D unclear. Germline V lookup: CDR1 MDHEN, CDR2 SYDVKM. This CDR3 is built from 13 residues. V shed 5 bases and J shed 7 bases, with 14 bases lying between them. The CDR3 nucleotides are TGTGCCAGCAGTCCCAGGAGGGCGTCTGGCTACACCTTC. This encodes CASSPRRASGYTF.

This clone showed up just a few times. The sample holds other DNA sequences that translate to the same CDR3. This rearrangement joins TRBV11-2 to TRBJ1-5, with unresolved D. Germline CDR1 and CDR2: SGHAT and FQNNGV. This CDR3 has 13 amino acids. Between the trimmed V and J ends, which lost 1 base and 4 bases, there was a span of 5 bases. DNA of the CDR3: TGTGCCAGCAGCTTAGGCCTAAATCAGCCCCAGCATTTT. Translated: CASSLGLNQPQHF.

This clone was recorded a few times. The chain uses TRBV5-1 and TRBJ1-4; tentative D call: TRBD1 (5 bases). Germline CDR1 and CDR2: SGHRS and YFSETQ. V was shortened by 4 bases and J by 0 bases, with 10 bases between the two germline ends. The CDR3 has 15 amino acids. Here the CDR3 DNA reads TGCGCCAGCAGCCGTACGGGGGCAACTAATGAAAAACTGTTTTTT. It is translated as CASSRTGATNEKLFF.

In this sample, this clone turned up once. This chain connects TRBV5-1 to TRBJ2-7, with 10 bases identical to TRBD1. The CDR3 consists of 13 residues. The germline V gene encodes CDR1 SGHRS and CDR2 YFSETQ. After removal of 5 bases from V and 6 bases from J, the junction contained 5 bases not matched to a gene. The CDR3 sequence: CASRSGQGVEQYF. The CDR3 DNA reads TGCGCCAGCAGATCCGGACAGGGGGTCGAGCAGTACTTC.

The V call is TRBV27, the J call TRBJ2-1; 8 bases align to TRBD2. This CDR3 spans 15 amino acids. V lost 3 bases and J lost 7; bases outside the gene matches: 8. Germline-derived CDR1 and CDR2 are MNHEY and SMNVEV (reference sequence). The CDR3 region is CASSLGTSRWNEQFF. The CDR3 nucleotides read TGTGCCAGCAGTTTGGGGACTAGTCGATGGAATGAGCAGTTCTTC.

The chain joins TRBV5-6 to TRBJ1-5; 8 nucleotides align to TRBD1. CDR1 is SGHDT and CDR2 is YYEEEE in the germline V gene. This CDR3 is built from 14 residues. With V trimmed by 6 bases and J by 4 bases, 6 bases remained unmatched. The CDR3 coding sequence is TGTGCCAGCACACGGACAGGGCTAAATCAGCCCCAGCATTTT. Protein product: CASTRTGLNQPQHF.

V usage is TRBV10-3 and J usage is TRBJ2-1; TRBD1 agrees at 10 bases. Germline trimming cut 4 bases from V and 6 bases from J; bases unmatched to any gene: 12. CDR1 and CDR2 from the germline V gene are ENHRY and SYGVKD. The CDR3 is 17 residues long. Here the CDR3 DNA reads TGTGCCATCAGTGGGTCCCCGCCCGGACAGGGGGGCAATGAGCAGTTCTTC. The encoded protein is CAISGSPPGQGGNEQFF.

The chain links TRBV6-5 to TRBJ2-7, with 9 bases lining up with TRBD2. Germline V CDR1 and CDR2: MNHEY, SVGAGI. Unmatched junction bases numbered 12, after V lost 6 bases and J lost 6 bases. The CDR3 is made up of 15 amino acids. In nucleotides, the CDR3 is TGTGCCAGCAGGGGGCATACTAGCGGGTGGACCGAGCAGTACTTC. Encoded protein: CASRGHTSGWTEQYF.

This chain joins TRBV9 and TRBJ2-7; TRBD2 agrees at 7 bases. The germline CDR1 and CDR2 sequences are SGDLS and YYNGEE. Trimming at V came to 3 bases and at J to 5 bases, leaving 8 bases not matched to a gene. The CDR3 length is 14 residues. Here the CDR3 reads CASSGGREVDEQYF. CDR3 nucleotides: TGTGCCAGCAGCGGCGGCCGGGAGGTGGACGAGCAGTACTTC.

J is TRBJ2-2 and V is TRBV2; possible D gene TRBD2, 5 bases. Trimming took 6 bases from V and 6 from J, leaving 11 bases between them. Looked up from germline, CDR1 is SNHLY and CDR2 is FYNNEI. The CDR3 is 13 residues long. The CDR3 coding sequence is TGTGCCAGCAGACCCACTAGTTCCGGGGAGCTGTTTTTT. Translation: CASRPTSSGELFF.

A note on this clone: Its ends do not fully match the called genes, so a read error is possible. The genes are TRBV2 and TRBJ1-5; 7 nucleotides match TRBD1. Germline V gene data show CDR1 as SNHLY and CDR2 as FYNNEI. The CDR3 is 14 residues long. This chain's CDR3 is CASREDRENQPQHF. DNA for the CDR3: TGTGCCAGCAGGGAAGACAGGGAGAATCAGCCCCAGCATTTT.

The sample holds a few counts of this clone. The rearrangement joins TRBV5-1 to TRBJ1-5, with D possibly being TRBD1 (6 bases). With 0 bases removed from V and 4 bases from J, the gap between germline ends came to 11 bases. This CDR3 is built from 15 residues. CDR1 and CDR2 from the germline V gene are SGHRS and YFSETQ. The CDR3 reads CASSLAGGPNQPQHF. CDR3 DNA sequence: TGCGCCAGCAGCTTGGCGGGGGGCCCAAATCAGCCCCAGCATTTT.

The V gene is TRBV11-3, the J gene TRBJ2-7; TRBD2 agrees at 11 bases. Germline-derived CDR1 and CDR2 are SGHNT and YENEEA. Trimming removed 5 bases from V and 9 bases from J; junction bases left unmatched: 9. The CDR3 covers 14 residues. The CDR3 region is CASSPALAGAGQYF. CDR3 DNA: TGTGCCAGCAGCCCCGCACTAGCGGGAGCGGGGCAGTACTTC.

This clone has more than one count but fewer than ten. This chain links TRBV10-3 with TRBJ1-1; D is undetermined. The ends were cut back, 0 bases at V and 5 bases at J, with 7 bases in the middle. The CDR3 has 13 amino acids. CDR1 ENHRY and CDR2 SYGVKD come from the germline V gene. The CDR3 reads CAISESGETEAFF. The CDR3 DNA reads as TGTGCCATCAGTGAGTCCGGGGAGACTGAAGCTTTCTTT.

The DNA of the CDR3 is TGCGCCAGCAGCCCAAGGGACAGCGGTGAGCAGTTCTTC. This gives the protein CASSPRDSGEQFF. The V gene is TRBV5-1, the J gene TRBJ2-1; 7 bases map to TRBD1. This CDR3 contains 13 residues. With V trimmed by 4 bases and J by 9 bases, 7 bases remained unmatched. In germline, CDR1 is SGHRS, CDR2 YFSETQ.

The gene calls are TRBV15 and TRBJ1-5; a possible D gene is TRBD1 (5 bases). CDR3 size: 16 residues. Per the germline V gene, CDR1 is LNHNV and CDR2 is YYDKDF (reference sequence). V was cut by 0 bases and J by 0 bases, with 9 bases left in between. CDR3 sequence: CATSREAGFSNQPQHF. The CDR3, as DNA: TGTGCCACCAGCAGAGAAGCAGGGTTTAGCAATCAGCCCCAGCATTTT.

The chain combines TRBV29-1 with TRBJ1-4; 7 positions agree with TRBD1. Germline assignment: CDR1 SQVTM and CDR2 ANQGSEA. The V gene end was trimmed by 6 bases and the J gene end by 5 bases; junction bases not matched to a gene: 9. This CDR3 has 14 amino acids. The CDR3 DNA reads as TGCAGCGTCTCGGTGGGACAGACAAATGAAAAACTGTTTTTT. As protein: CSVSVGQTNEKLFF.

The rearrangement links TRBV18 to TRBJ2-5, with a possible D match to TRBD2 (5 bases). Germline CDR1 KGHSH, CDR2 LQKENI. This CDR3 is 14 amino acids long. Trimming cost V 3 bases and J 5 bases, with 13 bases left between them. Here the CDR3 DNA reads TGTGCCAGCTCACCGATCGGAGGTCTTGAGACCCAGTACTTC. Translated, it gives CASSPIGGLETQYF.

J is TRBJ2-5 and V is TRBV6-1; 9 bases fit TRBD1. V shed 8 bases, J shed 2 bases, and the junction held 3 bases outside the gene matches. Germline lookup yields CDR1 MNHNS and CDR2 SASEGT. This CDR3 has 13 residues. The CDR3 reads CASGGTGQETQYF. In nucleotides, the CDR3 is TGTGCCAGCGGAGGGACAGGGCAAGAGACCCAGTACTTC.

The chain carries TRBV6-1 and TRBJ1-1; D gene uncertain. Germline CDR1 is MNHNS and CDR2 is SASEGT. Deletions cut 11 bases from V and 11 bases from J, with 9 bases between. This CDR3 contains 8 residues. This CDR3 reads CAATGAFF. The CDR3 nucleotides read TGTGCCGCTACGGGGGCTTTCTTT.

The chain is built from TRBV18 and TRBJ2-7; 12 bases map to TRBD2. The J segment lost 0 bases and the V segment lost 0 bases, leaving 6 bases of the junction unmatched. The CDR3 spans 18 residues. Germline V CDR1 and CDR2: KGHSH, LQKENI. The DNA for the CDR3 is TGTGCCAGCTCACCACCGGGGCTAGCGGGAGGGTTCTCCTACGAGCAGTACTTC. This sequence encodes CASSPPGLAGGFSYEQYF.